This T cell receptor beta chain was found in a study of T cells after posttransplantation cyclophosphamide. Study-wide results and limits: Tissue-infiltrating T cells from skin or gut overlapped little with blood T cells. Recipient CMV seropositivity and CMV reactivation strongly tracked TRB clonality. Donor-recipient repertoire similarity was low at 1-2 months, rising over year one.

This CDR3 spans 17 amino acids. Per the germline V gene, CDR1 is SGHNT and CDR2 is YYREEE (reference sequence). Unmatched junction bases numbered 13, after V lost 5 bases and J lost 0 bases. Concerning this clone itself: Its antigen is not known.

Data came from immunoSEQ multiplex PCR; TCRdb stores just in-frame clones and leaves some out. This repertoire shows 50,000 to 55,000 clones, approximately 86% found once; its top ten account for about 2.8%. The V and J genes are TRBV5-4 and TRBJ2-7; 8 positions agree with TRBD2. The sequenced material came from PBMCs. This clonotype was obtained from a young man with a blood cancer, CMV-positive, and with a related stem cell donor. The CDR3 DNA is TGTGCCAGCAGTCCTAAACGGGCGGGAGGCCTCTCCTACGAGCAGTACTTC. Residues: CASSPKRAGGLSYEQYF.